Listed below are T cell receptor beta chains from one sample, sequenced in a study of shared clonotypes between healthy human individuals. Measured with immunoSEQ multiplex PCR; TCRdb has only the in-frame clones, and not every one. The top ten hold 0.4% to 0.55% of the sample, which has approximately 1.5 million clones, 95% to 99% seen once. Sequenced input: naive CD4+ T cells sorted from blood. Source of these receptors: a young man in good health. CDR3s include the opening cysteine and the closing phenylalanine or tryptophan. D genes are given only for firm matches. Rows give clone size only sometimes, using once, few, many, or a class for an expanded clone.

v_call,d_call,j_call,clone_size,cdr3_nt,cdr3_aa
TRBV7-8,TRBD2,TRBJ2-3,-,TGTGCCAGCAGCCTCAAGCGGGAGCCTACCCTGTTCACAGATACGCAGTATTTT,CASSLKREPTLFTDTQYF
TRBV6-4,TRBD1,TRBJ2-1,once,TGTGCCAGCAGTGGTTCCGGGACAGGGAGGTACAATGAGCAGTTCTTC,CASSGSGTGRYNEQFF
TRBV7-3,TRBD1,TRBJ1-1,-,TGTGCCAGCAGCTCAACAGGGACAGGGGGCAGGACTGAAGCTTTCTTT,CASSSTGTGGRTEAFF
TRBV6-5,TRBD1,TRBJ1-4,-,TGTGCCAGCAGTTACAGAGGGACAGGGAGTAATGAAAAACTGTTTTTT,CASSYRGTGSNEKLFF
TRBV5-1,TRBD1,TRBJ1-5,-,TGCGCCAGCAGCCCAGACAGGGGGCACGGGCCCCAGCATTTT,CASSPDRGHGPQHF
TRBV9,-,TRBJ2-1,-,TGTGCCAGCAGCGTAGTTGGGGCCACCTACAATGAGCAGTTCTTC,CASSVVGATYNEQFF
TRBV5-4,TRBD2,TRBJ2-3,once,TGTGCCAGCAGCTTATCACTTAGCGGGAGCGTCGCGCAGTATTTT,CASSLSLSGSVAQYF
TRBV29-1,-,TRBJ2-1,-,TGCAGCGTTGGGGGGCGGGACCCCCCGCGGGGGCAGTTCTTC,CSVGGRDPPRGQFF
TRBV7-9,TRBD1,TRBJ2-1,-,TGTGCCAGCAGCTTAGCCCGACAGGGTAGGGGGCTAGATGAGCAGTTCTTC,CASSLARQGRGLDEQFF
TRBV7-9,TRBD2,TRBJ2-7,few,TGTGCCAGCGAGGCTAGCGGTACCTACGAGCAGTACTTC,CASEASGTYEQYF
TRBV7-7,-,TRBJ2-3,-,TGTGCTAGCAGCTTGGGTGCGGGGCGGGATACGCAGTATTTT,CASSLGAGRDTQYF
TRBV2,-,TRBJ2-7,-,TGTGCCACTAAATTTGGATACGAGCAGTACTTC,CATKFGYEQYF
TRBV11-2,-,TRBJ2-7,-,TGTGCCAGCAGCTTTGACAGCTCCTACGAGCAGTACTTC,CASSFDSSYEQYF
TRBV19,-,TRBJ2-7,-,TGTGCCAGTAGTATAGGGGCCAGGGTCGATGGCGAGCAGTACTTC,CASSIGARVDGEQYF
TRBV5-1,-,TRBJ1-4,-,TGCGCCAGCAGCAAGGACGGTAATGAAAAACTGTTTTTT,CASSKDGNEKLFF
TRBV5-1,-,TRBJ2-1,-,TGCGCCAGCAGCTTGGATACGGGGGACAATGAGCAGTTCTTC,CASSLDTGDNEQFF
TRBV15,TRBD1,TRBJ2-5,-,TGTGCCACCAGCAGAGATCCTACAGGGGGCGTAAAGACCCAGTACTTC,CATSRDPTGGVKTQYF
TRBV27,-,TRBJ2-7,-,TGTGCCAGCAGTATGGCAGGACCCCTCCCCTACGAGCAGTACTTC,CASSMAGPLPYEQYF
TRBV2,TRBD1,TRBJ1-2,-,TGTGCCAGCAGTGAAGGGTATGGGGCAGGGGGCGCCGCCTATGGCTACACCTTC,CASSEGYGAGGAAYGYTF
TRBV19,-,TRBJ1-4,-,TGTGCCAGTAGCAGAATCAGTACAACTAATGAAAAACTGTTTTTT,CASSRISTTNEKLFF
TRBV6-6,-,TRBJ2-5,-,TGTGCCAGCAGTTGGGGTGTTGGGCAAGAGACCCAGTACTTC,CASSWGVGQETQYF